This T cell receptor beta chain is drawn from a study of cytomegalovirus exposure and HLA in healthy donors. Study context: Earlier, 95 million to 130 million unique TCR beta sequences were recovered from roughly 200 million T cells by an analysis. Within an early data release were about 85 million unique TCRs drawn from HLA-typed donors. The study's findings and limits: One variant, a missense change in DCLRE1C, was linked in a later analysis to TCR beta V- and J-gene trimming. Per a later analysis, about 17,000 TCR beta sequences showed association with HLA alleles at 0.05 false discovery rate.

A note on this clone: The antigen is unknown.

Looked up from germline, CDR1 is SNHLY and CDR2 is FYNNEI. The CDR3 loop spans 17 amino acids. Between the trimmed V and J ends, which lost 6 bases and 6 bases, there was a span of 23 bases. Both 60 Vbeta primers and 13 Jbeta primers went into the PCR. This table comes from immunoSEQ multiplex PCR, and its TCRdb copy is limited to in-frame clones, with some not included. The sample lists around 61,000 clones, around 85% occurring once. The sample consisted of PBMCs. This clonotype was sampled from a middle-aged man in good health and CMV-seronegative. V is TRBV2 and J is TRBJ2-2, with a tentative D call TRBD2 (6 bases). CDR3 sequence (DNA): TGTGCCAGCAGGATTACGGGGGTCATGAGGGGCGCCGGGGAGCTGTTTTTT. Translating it yields CASRITGVMRGAGELFF.